This T cell receptor beta chain derives from a study of shared clonotypes between healthy human individuals. Study-wide points: Although depth was large, rarefaction showed that sequencing of the sorted subsets was incomplete. Having only a few donors restricted how much genetic and exposure-history diversity was captured. Relative to clonotypes present in all four donors, those not shared had lower generation probabilities.

Measured with immunoSEQ multiplex PCR; TCRdb has only the in-frame clones, and not every one. The sample holds about 2,500,000 clones; approximately 94% are singletons and the top ten take about 0.13%. V lost 3 bases, J lost 4 bases, and 3 bases stayed unmatched. There are 16 residues in the CDR3. Per germline, CDR1 LNHDA and CDR2 SQIVND (reference sequence). Comment on this clone: Its cognate antigen is unknown.

The sequenced material came from naive CD4+ T cells sorted from blood. As for subset: CD45RA+ positively selected. This receptor was taken from a man younger than 35 in good health. V usage is TRBV19 and J usage is TRBJ2-2, with 12 positions matching TRBD1. The CDR3 coding sequence is TGTGCCAGTAGTATGGGACAGGGGGCGCGCACCGGGGAGCTGTTTTTT. Translation gives CASSMGQGARTGELFF.